A selection of T cell receptor beta chains follows, all from one sample in a study of regulatory T cells in long-lasting Graves disease. A single record per CDR3 protein comes from TCRdb applying MiXCR to the multiplex PCR reads. The sample includes about 450,000 distinct CDR3 sequences, approximately 16% of them seen just once. These data also featured in a second study, about T cells in Graves' hyperthyroidism and ophthalmopathy.

The sequences come from peripheral blood mononuclear cells (PBMCs), collected at new diagnosis, from a patient treated with antithyroid drugs. The receptors derive from a woman aged 25 to 39 with Graves disease. Both conserved end residues are part of each CDR3. Fields, in order: J gene, D gene, clone size, V gene, CDR3 DNA, CDR3 protein. The D gene is left open where the match is weak. Not every row has a clone size; where given, it reads once, few, many or a size class.

j_gene: TRBJ2-3
d_gene: TRBD2
abundance: .
v_gene: TRBV20-1
CDR3nt: TGCAGTGCCCTAGCGGGATTCACAGATACGCAGTATTTT
CDR3aa: CSALAGFTDTQYF

j_gene: TRBJ1-2
d_gene: TRBD1
abundance: .
v_gene: TRBV12-3/TRBV12-4
CDR3nt: TGTGCCAGCAGTATAAAACAGGGGACCACTTATGGCTACACCTTC
CDR3aa: CASSIKQGTTYGYTF

j_gene: TRBJ2-4
d_gene: .
abundance: many
v_gene: TRBV7-2
CDR3nt: TGTGCCAGCAGGATTCTAGCCAAAAACATTCAGTACTTC
CDR3aa: CASRILAKNIQYF

j_gene: TRBJ2-6
d_gene: .
abundance: many
v_gene: TRBV28
CDR3nt: TGTGCCAGCAGGGCGACAGAACCTGGGGCCAACGTCCTGACTTTC
CDR3aa: CASRATEPGANVLTF

j_gene: TRBJ2-1
d_gene: TRBD1
abundance: many
v_gene: TRBV6-1
CDR3nt: TGTGCCAGCAACGCTCGACAGGGTATCGACAATGAGCAGTTCTTC
CDR3aa: CASNARQGIDNEQFF

j_gene: TRBJ2-7
d_gene: TRBD2
abundance: .
v_gene: TRBV5-1
CDR3nt: TGCGCCAGCAGCTCGCTACTAGCGGGAGGGAGGAACGAGCAGTACTTC
CDR3aa: CASSSLLAGGRNEQYF

j_gene: TRBJ1-1
d_gene: TRBD1
abundance: many
v_gene: TRBV4-1
CDR3nt: TGCGCCAGCAGCCAACCCGACAGGGTGGGAAACACTGAAGCTTTCTTT
CDR3aa: CASSQPDRVGNTEAFF

j_gene: TRBJ2-4
d_gene: TRBD1
abundance: .
v_gene: TRBV28
CDR3nt: TGTGCCAGCAGCCCGGACAGGGGGCCCAAAAACATTCAGTACTTC
CDR3aa: CASSPDRGPKNIQYF

j_gene: TRBJ1-1
d_gene: .
abundance: .
v_gene: TRBV20-1
CDR3nt: TGCAGTGCTAGTTCCCGTGCGCGGAACACTGAAGCTTTCTTT
CDR3aa: CSASSRARNTEAFF

j_gene: TRBJ2-1
d_gene: TRBD1
abundance: few
v_gene: TRBV7-9
CDR3nt: TGTGCCAGCAGTTCTGGGACAGGCAAGGATCACAATGAGCAGTTCTTC
CDR3aa: CASSSGTGKDHNEQFF

j_gene: TRBJ2-7
d_gene: .
abundance: .
v_gene: TRBV7-8
CDR3nt: TGTGCCAGCAGACATCCTCGAGAAGGGTCCGAGCAGTACTTC
CDR3aa: CASRHPREGSEQYF

j_gene: TRBJ1-1
d_gene: TRBD1
abundance: .
v_gene: TRBV12-3/TRBV12-4
CDR3nt: TGTGCCAGCACTGTGGGACAGGGGATCACTGAAGCTTTCTTT
CDR3aa: CASTVGQGITEAFF

j_gene: TRBJ2-2
d_gene: TRBD2
abundance: many
v_gene: TRBV28
CDR3nt: TGTGCCAGCAGGCATAGCGGGAGGAACACCGGGGAGCTGTTTTTT
CDR3aa: CASRHSGRNTGELFF

j_gene: TRBJ2-2
d_gene: TRBD1
abundance: few
v_gene: TRBV11-3
CDR3nt: TGTGCCAGCAGCAACCCTCCGGGACAGGGGGCCACCGGGGAGCTGTTTTTT
CDR3aa: CASSNPPGQGATGELFF

j_gene: TRBJ1-4
d_gene: TRBD1
abundance: .
v_gene: TRBV19
CDR3nt: TGTGCCAGCACAGACAGGGGAGAAAAACTGTTTTTT
CDR3aa: CASTDRGEKLFF

j_gene: TRBJ1-5
d_gene: .
abundance: few
v_gene: TRBV7-6
CDR3nt: TGTGCCAGCAGTCGAAACCGGGACCCTTCTAGCAATCAGCCCCAGCATTTT
CDR3aa: CASSRNRDPSSNQPQHF

j_gene: TRBJ2-2
d_gene: TRBD1
abundance: .
v_gene: TRBV24-1
CDR3nt: TGTGCCACCAGTACCCACAGGGGGCGGCTTATCAGTACCGGGGAGCTGTTTTTT
CDR3aa: CATSTHRGRLISTGELFF

j_gene: TRBJ1-4
d_gene: .
abundance: many
v_gene: TRBV20-1
CDR3nt: TGCAGTGCTAGATCGCCCCGGGGGGGGGCTAATGAAAAACTGTTTTTT
CDR3aa: CSARSPRGGANEKLFF

j_gene: TRBJ2-7
d_gene: TRBD1
abundance: many
v_gene: TRBV25-1
CDR3nt: TGTGCCAGCAGTCGACCCCCGGGACAGGGATCCTACGAGCAGTACTTC
CDR3aa: CASSRPPGQGSYEQYF

j_gene: TRBJ1-3
d_gene: .
abundance: .
v_gene: TRBV7-3
CDR3nt: TGTGCCAGCAGCCTATCCGGAGCCTCTGGAAACACCATATATTTT
CDR3aa: CASSLSGASGNTIYF

j_gene: TRBJ2-2
d_gene: .
abundance: many
v_gene: TRBV7-2
CDR3nt: TGTGCCAGCAGCTTATTTTCCGGGGTGAACACCGGGGAGCTGTTTTTT
CDR3aa: CASSLFSGVNTGELFF

j_gene: TRBJ1-1
d_gene: TRBD1
abundance: .
v_gene: TRBV19
CDR3nt: TGTGCCAGTTCAGGACAGGGGGCTGGTGAAGCTTTCTTT
CDR3aa: CASSGQGAGEAFF

j_gene: TRBJ2-7
d_gene: TRBD2
abundance: many
v_gene: TRBV2
CDR3nt: TGTGCCAGCAGACTCGGGACTAGTTACGAGCAGTACTTC
CDR3aa: CASRLGTSYEQYF

j_gene: TRBJ2-5
d_gene: .
abundance: many
v_gene: TRBV3-1
CDR3nt: TGTGCCAGCAGCCTACGCCAGCCAAAGACCCAGTACTTC
CDR3aa: CASSLRQPKTQYF